The rows below give T cell receptor beta chains drawn from one sample of a study of identical twins. TCRdb independently ran MiXCR on the 5' RACE reads; one entry per CDR3 protein. The repertoire holds around 480,000 distinct CDR3 sequences, over 11% seen once, with approximately 0.98% in the top ten. Separately, the same data were catalogued under a study of yellow fever vaccine responses in identical twins.

The specimen sequenced was CD4+ T cells sorted from blood. These TCRs come from a woman aged 18 to 35 in good health. Both conserved end residues are part of each CDR3. D genes are given only for firm matches. Size tells how often a clone was seen (once, few, many) or the class of an expanded clone, and some rows leave it out.

size: few; D: TRBD2; J: TRBJ2-1; V: TRBV12-3/TRBV12-4; DNA: TGTGCCAGCAGGCAAACGGAAGGACTAGCGGATTACAATGAGCAGTTCTTC; CDR3: CASRQTEGLADYNEQFF
size: NA; D: NA; J: TRBJ2-1; V: TRBV2; DNA: TGTGCCAGCAGCTCAATGTCGCTTAAGCAGTTCTTC; CDR3: CASSSMSLKQFF
size: few; D: TRBD2; J: TRBJ2-7; V: TRBV20-1; DNA: TGCAGTGCTCCCCTCGAGGGGAGGGGAACCGAGCAGTACTTC; CDR3: CSAPLEGRGTEQYF
size: few; D: TRBD1; J: TRBJ2-6; V: TRBV28; DNA: TGTGCCAGCCAGTCCGGGACAGGAGCCTCTGGGGCCAACGTCCTGACTTTC; CDR3: CASQSGTGASGANVLTF
size: few; D: NA; J: TRBJ1-1; V: TRBV18; DNA: TGTGCCAGCTCACCACCTCCGAACACTGAAGCTTTCTTT; CDR3: CASSPPPNTEAFF
size: many; D: NA; J: TRBJ1-4; V: TRBV5-1; DNA: TGCGCCAGCAGCTTGGGATTATCCGGGACCGACAAAAAACTGTTTTTT; CDR3: CASSLGLSGTDKKLFF
size: NA; D: TRBD2; J: TRBJ2-3; V: TRBV20-1; DNA: TGCAGTGCAGAGCCCGGGACTAGCAACACAGATACGCAGTATTTT; CDR3: CSAEPGTSNTDTQYF
size: NA; D: NA; J: TRBJ2-5; V: TRBV28; DNA: TGTGCCAGCAGTTTCCCGACAGGAGAAGAGACCCAGTACTTC; CDR3: CASSFPTGEETQYF
size: NA; D: TRBD1; J: TRBJ2-7; V: TRBV20-1; DNA: TGCAGTGCTAAAAGACAGGGGGCTTGGGAGCAGTACTTC; CDR3: CSAKRQGAWEQYF
size: few; D: NA; J: TRBJ2-1; V: TRBV27; DNA: TGTGCCAGCAGTAGACAAGGGGAAAATGAGCAGTTCTTC; CDR3: CASSRQGENEQFF
size: few; D: TRBD2; J: TRBJ2-3; V: TRBV3-1; DNA: TGTGCCAGCAGCCAAGGGCGAACGGGGCCAAGCGGGGGGGATACGCAGTATTTT; CDR3: CASSQGRTGPSGGDTQYF
size: few; D: TRBD2; J: TRBJ2-3; V: TRBV6-4; DNA: TGTGCCAGCAGTGGGACTAGCGGGGCAGATACGCAGTATTTT; CDR3: CASSGTSGADTQYF
size: few; D: TRBD2; J: TRBJ2-3; V: TRBV10-3; DNA: TGTGCCATCAGACTAGCGGGGGCGGATACGCAGTATTTT; CDR3: CAIRLAGADTQYF
size: few; D: NA; J: TRBJ2-7; V: TRBV11-2; DNA: TGTGCCAGCAGCAAGCAGACAGGTAGCTGGGGGCTGCTCCTAGACGAGCAGTACTTC; CDR3: CASSKQTGSWGLLLDEQYF
size: NA; D: TRBD2; J: TRBJ2-1; V: TRBV11-3; DNA: TGTGCCAGCAGCACCTCTAGCGGGATCCCCAATGAGCAGTTCTTC; CDR3: CASSTSSGIPNEQFF
size: NA; D: NA; J: TRBJ2-5; V: TRBV7-3; DNA: TGTGCCAGCAGCTTAACGTCGTATCTGACCCAGTACTTC; CDR3: CASSLTSYLTQYF
size: few; D: TRBD2; J: TRBJ2-7; V: TRBV25-1; DNA: TGTGCCAGCAGTGAATCCTGGGGACTAGCCGCCGAGCAGTACTTC; CDR3: CASSESWGLAAEQYF
size: few; D: NA; J: TRBJ2-1; V: TRBV5-1; DNA: TGCGCCAGCAGCCCGGTCGGGGGGCATTATGAGCAGTTCTTC; CDR3: CASSPVGGHYEQFF
size: few; D: TRBD2; J: TRBJ2-7; V: TRBV3-1; DNA: TGTGCCAGCAGCCAGACTAGCATATCCTACGAGCAGTACTTC; CDR3: CASSQTSISYEQYF
size: NA; D: NA; J: TRBJ2-2; V: TRBV19; DNA: TGTGCCAGTAGTATAGATTGGAGTGTACCCACCGGGGAGCTGTTTTTT; CDR3: CASSIDWSVPTGELFF
size: many; D: NA; J: TRBJ2-7; V: TRBV10-3; DNA: TGTGCCATCAGTGAGTCGGGGGCACAGCAGTACTTC; CDR3: CAISESGAQQYF
size: many; D: NA; J: TRBJ1-5; V: TRBV20-1; DNA: TGCAGTGCTAGAGCGGGCAACAATCAGCCCCAGCATTTT; CDR3: CSARAGNNQPQHF
size: NA; D: TRBD2; J: TRBJ2-5; V: TRBV3-1; DNA: TGTGCCAGCAGGGGACTAGCGCAAGAGACCCAGTACTTC; CDR3: CASRGLAQETQYF